These 30 T cell receptor beta chains were all obtained from the same sample, sequenced in a study of cytomegalovirus exposure and HLA in healthy donors (dated by TCRdb to about 2017). Libraries were prepared through the immunoSEQ multiplex PCR assay. For the multiplex PCR, a mixture combining 60 forward primers for TCR Vbeta segments and 13 reverse primers for TCR Jbeta segments was used. Imported from immuneACCESS, the table was reduced by TCRdb to in-frame sequences with V and J called. These copies leave out some clones; in studies compared against another copy, an unresolved V gene accounts for under half, and the cause of the remainder is not known. This sample comprises about 110,000 clones, 65% to 85% of them detected only once. More than 0.2% of the sample belongs to the ten largest clones. Sample: PBMCs. Every receptor here comes from a man aged 45-65 years in good health and CMV-seronegative.

This clone was seen more than once but under ten times. The rearrangement links TRBV6-4 to TRBJ1-5; D is possibly TRBD1 (6 bases). V shed 3 bases and J shed 6 bases, with 9 bases lying between them. The CDR3 has 13 residues. The germline V gene has CDR1 MRHNA and CDR2 SNTAGT. Written as DNA, the CDR3 is TGTGCCAGCAGTGAACAGGGCGCTCAGCCCCAGCATTTT. Translated, it gives CASSEQGAQPQHF.

CDR3 bases: TGTGCCAGCAGCTTAGCTGGGAGGCACAATGAGCAGTTCTTC. This gives the protein CASSLAGRHNEQFF. The chain carries TRBV7-2 and TRBJ2-1; TRBD2 might be the D (6 bases). Trimming cost V 0 bases and J 5 bases, with 8 bases left between them. The CDR3 has 14 residues. Germline values: CDR1 SGHTA, CDR2 FQGNSA. The full variable domain, with the rest looked up from reference TRBV7-2 and TRBJ2-1, is GAGVSQSPSNKVTEKGKDVELRCDPISGHTALYWYRQSLGQGLEFLIYFQGNSAPDKSGLPSDRFSAERTGGSVSTLTIQRTQQEDSAVYLCASSLAGRHNEQFFGPGTRLTVL.

This clone turned up a few times. This CDR3 is CASRGGSGEKLFF. The CDR3 bases are TGTGCCAGCAGGGGAGGGTCTGGTGAAAAACTGTTTTTT. This chain uses TRBV6-1 with TRBJ1-4; D remains unclear. Germline CDR1 MNHNS, CDR2 SASEGT. The CDR3 contains 13 residues. Deletions cut 6 bases from V and 7 bases from J, with 12 bases between.

The chain recombines TRBV12-5 with TRBJ2-5; 8 bases are a match to TRBD2. The CDR3 sequence is 24 residues long. Unmatched junction bases numbered 32, after V lost 0 bases and J lost 5 bases. Germline loops: CDR1 LGHNT, CDR2 FRNRAP. In nucleotides, the CDR3 is TGTGCTAGTGGTTTGGTAATATCCTTAACTAGCGGAGCTTCTTTAAGAAGGGGAATGGAGACCCAGTACTTC. This sequence encodes CASGLVISLTSGASLRRGMETQYF.

The CDR3 reads CASREGQGNPEAFF. The CDR3 nucleotides are TGTGCCAGCAGGGAAGGGCAGGGGAATCCTGAAGCTTTCTTT. V and J are TRBV28 and TRBJ1-1; a weak D match, TRBD1 (6 bases). The length of the CDR3 is 14 residues. Germline values: CDR1 MDHEN, CDR2 SYDVKM. V was clipped by 6 bases and J by 6 bases, with 17 bases between them. Complete variable domain (other parts from reference TRBV28 and TRBJ1-1): DVKVTQSSRYLVKRTGEKVFLECVQDMDHENMFWYRQDPGLGLRLIYFSYDVKMKEKGDIPEGYSVSREKKERFSLILESASTNQTSMYLCASREGQGNPEAFFGQGTRLTVV.

About this clone: Sequence at one end of the junction differs from germline and may be a read error. The chain is built from TRBV10-1 and TRBJ1-5; 10 positions match TRBD1. Per the germline V gene, CDR1 is WNHNN and CDR2 is SYGVQD (reference sequence). This CDR3 comprises 17 residues. CDR3 in amino acids: CASRPHGQGGDNRPQHF. The CDR3 DNA reads TGCGCCAGCAGACCCCATGGACAGGGGGGGGATAATCGGCCCCAGCATTTT.

The genes are TRBV19 and TRBJ1-2; 7 bases align to TRBD1. Germline assignment: CDR1 LNHDA and CDR2 SQIVND (reference sequence). There are 13 residues in the CDR3. Unmatched junction bases numbered 3, after V lost 5 bases and J lost 3 bases. For the CDR3, the DNA is TGTGCCAGTAGTTCAAGGGGGCACTATGGCTACACCTTC. Protein: CASSSRGHYGYTF.

The chain recombines TRBV30 with TRBJ2-7; 10 positions match TRBD1. V shed 8 bases, J shed 3 bases, and the junction held 7 bases outside the gene matches. CDR3 length: 13 residues. Germline V gene sequence: CDR1 GTSNPN, CDR2 SVGIG (reference sequence). As DNA, the CDR3 is TGTGCCCTCGGACAGGGGGGGTTCTACGAGCAGTACTTC. Protein: CALGQGGFYEQYF.

This clone appeared a single time. The chain is built from TRBV5-8 and TRBJ1-2, with D uncertain. The CDR3 extends over 12 amino acids. Trimming removed 4 bases at V and 7 bases at J, with 11 bases between. Germline CDR1 SGHTS, CDR2 YDEGEE. The CDR3 here is CASSPPLRGYTF. CDR3 bases: TGTGCCAGCAGCCCCCCGTTGCGTGGCTACACCTTC.

The gene calls are TRBV28 and TRBJ1-5, with 8 bases identical to TRBD1. This CDR3 is built from 18 residues. The V gene end was trimmed by 4 bases and the J gene end by 2 bases; junction bases not matched to a gene: 13. Germline lookup yields CDR1 MDHEN and CDR2 SYDVKM. The CDR3 sequence: CASSSPDRAPIGNQPQHF. The CDR3 DNA is TGTGCCAGCAGTTCCCCGGACAGGGCGCCTATCGGCAATCAGCCCCAGCATTTT.

The chain combines TRBV28 with TRBJ2-5; 9 bases map to TRBD1. The V segment lost 5 bases and the J segment 5 bases; nucleotides outside the gene matches: 15. Germline CDR1 reads MDHEN; CDR2 reads SYDVKM. This CDR3 spans 17 amino acids. This CDR3 is CASSPPPPDRGYETQYF. The CDR3 bases are TGTGCCAGCAGTCCACCCCCCCCGGACAGGGGTTATGAGACCCAGTACTTC.

The J gene is TRBJ1-3, the V gene TRBV6-4; D remains ambiguous. This CDR3 spans 21 amino acids. The V end lost 6 bases, the J end lost 2 bases, and 32 bases lay between the germline ends. The V gene's germline CDR1 is MRHNA and CDR2 SNTAGT. The CDR3 coding sequence is TGTGCCAGCAGAGACCTTATAACGAGAGCGGGGTTATCCTTAACTGGAAACACCATATATTTT. Encoded protein: CASRDLITRAGLSLTGNTIYF.

This chain joins TRBV30 and TRBJ1-5; perhaps TRBD1 as D (6 bases). The CDR3 is 19 residues long. V was cut by 1 base and J by 0 bases, with 22 bases left in between. Germline V gene lookup returns CDR1 GTSNPN and CDR2 SVGIG (reference sequence). The CDR3 DNA follows: TGTGCCTGGAGTGGACAGGCCCGGCGAATTTGCTATAGCAATCAGCCCCAGCATTTT. Its translation is CAWSGQARRICYSNQPQHF.

This clone was found a few times. The rearrangement joins TRBV19 to TRBJ2-6, with a weak D call TRBD2 (5 bases). V was trimmed by 3 bases and J by 0 bases, leaving 12 bases between them. The CDR3 sequence is 17 residues long. The germline CDR1 and CDR2 sequences are LNHDA and SQIVND (reference sequence). In DNA, the CDR3 is TGTGCCAGTAGTATTGAGGGTCGGAGCTCTGGGGCCAACGTCCTGACTTTC. It codes for CASSIEGRSSGANVLTF.

The table lists this clone with a few counts. The rearrangement joins TRBV13 to TRBJ2-2; no firm D call. Trimming shortened V by 6 bases and J by 4 bases, and 15 bases separated the two germline ends. This CDR3 comprises 15 residues. Germline CDR1 PRHDT, CDR2 FYEKMQ (reference sequence). CDR3 nucleotides: TGTGCCAGCAGGAAAAAAGCAAGATTCACCGGGGAGCTGTTTTTT. Its translation: CASRKKARFTGELFF.

This sequence joins TRBV13 and TRBJ1-5, with D hard to call. This CDR3 has 12 amino acids. Trimming removed 4 bases from V and 4 bases from J, with 5 bases in between. CDR1 and CDR2 (germline): PRHDT, FYEKMQ (reference sequence). Written as DNA, the CDR3 is TGTGCCAGCAGCTCGGGGAATCAGCCCCAGCATTTT. Translation gives CASSSGNQPQHF. Drawing the rest from reference TRBV13 and TRBJ1-5, the complete variable domain is AAGVIQSPRHLIKEKRETATLKCYPIPRHDTVYWYQQGPGQDPQFLISFYEKMQSDKGSIPDRFSAQQFSDYHSELNMSSLELGDSALYFCASSSGNQPQHFGDGTRLSIL.

The J gene is TRBJ1-1, the V gene TRBV6-6; no clear D gene. V lost 6 bases and J lost 4, with 12 bases in between. The germline V gene has CDR1 MNHNY and CDR2 SVGAGI (reference sequence). The CDR3 runs 13 residues. In DNA form, the CDR3 reads TGTGCCAGCAGAGTACCCCTGAGCACTGAAGCTTTCTTT. Amino acid sequence: CASRVPLSTEAFF.

The gene calls are TRBV6-5 and TRBJ2-1, with D perhaps TRBD2 (7 bases). The V and J ends lost 0 bases and 7 bases respectively, with 16 bases between them. From germline, CDR1 is MNHEY and CDR2 SVGAGI. CDR3 length: 16 amino acids. For the CDR3, the DNA is TGTGCCAGCAGTTACTCGAGGGGGGGGGCGGATAATGAGCAGTTCTTC. Protein: CASSYSRGGADNEQFF.

This clone was seen only once. The CDR3 DNA sequence: TGTGCCAGCAGTTGGCGGGAGGGCCGGGACGAGCAGTACTTC. It yields the protein CASSWREGRDEQYF. V usage is TRBV6-5 and J usage is TRBJ2-5; 9 nucleotides agree with TRBD2. TRBJ2-7 matches the DNA end more closely, so the J call is doubtful. CDR3 size: 14 residues. Germline V gives CDR1 MNHEY, CDR2 SVGAGI.

This clone was recorded once. The chain has TRBV6-1 and TRBJ1-1, with a tentative D call TRBD1 (5 bases). CDR1 is MNHNS, CDR2 SASEGT, per germline. The V and J ends lost 4 bases and 1 base respectively, with 10 bases between them. The CDR3 length is 14 residues. CDR3 nucleotides: TGTGCCAGCAGTGTGGTCAGGGAGAACACTGAAGCTTTCTTT. Translating it yields CASSVVRENTEAFF.

The chain employs TRBV6-5 and TRBJ1-2; perhaps TRBD1 as D (6 bases). Germline CDR1 MNHEY, CDR2 SVGAGI. Trimming pared 4 bases from V and 7 bases from J, leaving 13 bases between. The CDR3 sequence is 13 residues long. The CDR3 loop reads CASSSQQGSGYTF. The CDR3 DNA sequence: TGTGCCAGCAGTTCACAACAGGGAAGTGGCTACACCTTC.

The chain carries TRBV6-6 and TRBJ1-5, with TRBD1 matching over 7 bases. CDR1 and CDR2 (germline): MNHNY, SVGAGI (reference sequence). This CDR3 has 16 residues. The ends lost 1 base at V and 1 base at J; junction bases unmatched: 4. The CDR3 DNA reads TGTGCCAGCAGTTACTTAGGGGGCGGAAGCAATCAGCCCCAGCATTTT. Translated, it gives CASSYLGGGSNQPQHF.

The rearrangement joins TRBV28 to TRBJ2-7; 8 nucleotides agree with TRBD2. Germline trimming cut 8 bases from V and 1 base from J; bases unmatched to any gene: 10. CDR1 MDHEN and CDR2 SYDVKM come from the germline V gene. The length of the CDR3 is 15 residues. This chain's CDR3 is CASGRTSGLSYEQYF. As DNA, the CDR3 is TGTGCCAGCGGTCGAACTAGCGGACTATCCTACGAGCAGTACTTC.

This chain connects TRBV27 to TRBJ2-7; 13 nucleotides match TRBD2. Losses at the gene ends were 10 bases for V and 7 bases for J; bases not matched to a gene: 10. This CDR3 has 14 amino acids. Germline lookup yields CDR1 MNHEY and CDR2 SMNVEV (reference sequence). The CDR3 loop reads CATKPGLAGREQYF. For the CDR3, the DNA is TGTGCCACCAAGCCGGGACTAGCGGGACGGGAGCAGTACTTC.

This clone was counted a single time. The genes are TRBV7-8 and TRBJ2-7, with D possibly being TRBD2 (5 bases). V was pared by 5 bases and J by 5 bases, with 16 bases between. Per the germline V gene, CDR1 is SGHVS and CDR2 is FQNEAQ. The CDR3 is 14 residues long. Here the CDR3 DNA reads TGTGCCAGCAGCCCCAGCGGCAGATGGGACGAGCAGTACTTC. This translates into CASSPSGRWDEQYF.

The gene calls are TRBV19 and TRBJ2-1; maybe TRBD2 (5 bases). Germline CDR1 reads LNHDA; CDR2 reads SQIVND (reference sequence). This CDR3 contains 16 residues. The ends were cut back, 5 bases at V and 9 bases at J, with 23 bases in the middle. In nucleotides, the CDR3 is TGTGCCAGTAGTTCCCGACTACCCTCTCCTACGGGTGAGCAGTTCTTC. Translating it yields CASSSRLPSPTGEQFF.

The gene calls are TRBV2 and TRBJ1-1; no firm D call. Germline CDR1 and CDR2: SNHLY and FYNNEI. V gave up 6 bases and J gave up 1 base, with 12 bases separating them. The CDR3 extends over 14 amino acids. The CDR3, as DNA: TGTGCCAGCAGGTTCGAGTTTCGGAACACTGAAGCTTTCTTT. Translation: CASRFEFRNTEAFF.

This chain links TRBV7-9 with TRBJ1-2; weak D call: TRBD1 (5 bases). Trimming shortened V by 3 bases and J by 0 bases, and 14 bases separated the two germline ends. The CDR3 runs 16 residues. The V gene's germline CDR1 is SEHNR and CDR2 FQNEAQ (reference sequence). CDR3 protein: CASSLGGTRSNYGYTF. The CDR3 DNA reads as TGTGCCAGCAGCTTGGGGGGGACCCGATCTAACTATGGCTACACCTTC. Full variable domain (remainder filled in from reference TRBV7-9 and TRBJ1-2): DTGVSQNPRHKITKRGQNVTFRCDPISEHNRLYWYRQTLGQGPEFLTYFQNEAQLEKSRLLSDRFSAERPKGSFSTLEIQRTEQGDSAMYLCASSLGGTRSNYGYTFGSGTRLTVV.

The chain employs TRBV28 and TRBJ2-2, with 8 bases that match TRBD1. This CDR3 has 15 residues. The germline gives CDR1 MDHEN, CDR2 SYDVKM. V gave up 5 bases and J gave up 3 bases; unmatched junction bases: 5. The CDR3 protein is CASSQDREDTGELFF. The CDR3 DNA sequence: TGTGCCAGCAGTCAGGACAGGGAAGACACCGGGGAGCTGTTTTTT.

The rearrangement uses TRBV6-5 and TRBJ2-3, with TRBD1 matching over 7 bases. The CDR3 consists of 14 residues. Germline V CDR1 and CDR2: MNHEY, SVGAGI. V shed 7 bases and J 5 bases; nucleotides not matched to a gene: 9. The CDR3: CASNEGTARDTQYF. CDR3 DNA: TGTGCCAGCAACGAAGGGACAGCGAGAGATACGCAGTATTTT.